Listed below are T cell receptor beta chains from one sample, sequenced in a study of blood T cell repertoires in COVID-19. The assay was immunoSEQ multiplex PCR, and TCRdb's table has in-frame clones only and misses some. The table shows about 310,000 clones, with approximately 90% occurring only once. The sequencing sample was made of PBMCs or T cells enriched from blood (not recorded which). These receptor sequences come from a woman aged 35 to 49 who had recovered from COVID-19. CDR3s include the opening cysteine and the closing phenylalanine or tryptophan. The D gene is left open where the match is weak. Part of the rows lack a size; the others show once, few, many or a class for expanded clones.

TRBJ1-2 | - | TRBV18 | - | CASSPAGEANYGYTF | TGTGCCAGCTCACCCGCCGGGGAAGCTAACTATGGCTACACCTTC
TRBJ1-5 | once | TRBV30 | TRBD1 | CAWSRQGDQPQHF | TGTGCCTGGAGTAGGCAGGGGGATCAGCCCCAGCATTTT
TRBJ1-1 | - | TRBV5-4 | TRBD1 | CASSSYRGSNTEAFF | TGTGCCAGCAGCTCCTACAGGGGCTCGAACACTGAAGCTTTCTTT
TRBJ2-7 | - | TRBV2 | TRBD2 | CASSESVLAGGGSYEQYF | TGTGCCAGCAGTGAATCCGTCCTAGCGGGAGGAGGGTCCTACGAGCAGTACTTC
TRBJ2-1 | - | TRBV5-4 | TRBD2 | CASSLDRAGASYNEQFF | TGTGCCAGCAGCTTGGATCGAGCGGGGGCTTCCTACAATGAGCAGTTCTTC
TRBJ1-4 | - | TRBV14 | - | CASSQGDSEKLFF | TGTGCCAGCAGCCAAGGAGACTCAGAAAAACTGTTTTTT
TRBJ1-1 | - | TRBV6-5 | TRBD1 | CASSSGTGSNTEAFF | TGTGCCAGCAGTTCAGGGACAGGTTCTAACACTGAAGCTTTCTTT
TRBJ2-7 | - | TRBV27 | TRBD1 | CASSLRDRGYEQYF | TGTGCCAGCAGTTTAAGGGACAGGGGATACGAGCAGTACTTC
TRBJ2-1 | - | TRBV18 | TRBD2 | CASSAGLAGFYNEQFF | TGTGCCAGCTCAGCGGGACTAGCGGGCTTCTACAATGAGCAGTTCTTC
TRBJ2-1 | many | TRBV7-9 | - | CASSVPRVYNEQFF | TGTGCCAGCAGCGTGCCGCGGGTTTACAATGAGCAGTTCTTC
TRBJ2-1 | once | TRBV4-3 | - | CASSHWGLGDNEQFF | TGCGCCAGCAGCCATTGGGGATTAGGGGACAATGAGCAGTTCTTC
TRBJ2-7 | - | TRBV11-3 | - | CASSLVAGSYEQYF | TGTGCCAGCAGCTTAGTGGCAGGGTCCTACGAGCAGTACTTC
TRBJ2-5 | - | TRBV27 | TRBD1 | CASRQGIQETQYF | TGTGCCAGTAGACAGGGAATCCAAGAGACCCAGTACTTC
TRBJ2-7 | - | TRBV15 | - | CATSRETPPLSYEQYF | TGTGCCACCAGCAGAGAGACACCTCCGCTTTCCTACGAGCAGTACTTC
TRBJ1-4 | - | TRBV5-1 | - | CASSLQSSNEKLFF | TGCGCCAGCAGCTTGCAGTCCTCTAATGAAAAACTGTTTTTT
TRBJ2-1 | - | TRBV2 | - | CASNGRVSNEQFF | TGTGCCAGCAATGGCAGGGTTAGCAATGAGCAGTTCTTC
TRBJ2-3 | - | TRBV7-9 | TRBD1 | CASSLDRGHTDTQYF | TGTGCCAGCAGCTTGGACAGGGGCCACACAGATACGCAGTATTTT
TRBJ1-1 | - | TRBV29-1 | - | CSVDYGSNTEAFF | TGCAGCGTTGACTACGGGTCGAACACTGAAGCTTTCTTT
TRBJ1-5 | - | TRBV6-5 | TRBD1 | CASNRQGAYNQPQHF | TGTGCCAGCAATAGACAGGGGGCGTACAATCAGCCCCAGCATTTT
TRBJ2-7 | - | TRBV27 | - | CASSFRDRLGEQYF | TGTGCCAGCAGTTTCCGCGACAGGCTGGGCGAGCAGTACTTC
TRBJ1-3 | - | TRBV7-9 | TRBD1 | CASSSLGQYSGNTIYF | TGTGCCAGCAGCTCCCTGGGACAGTACTCTGGAAACACCATATATTTT
TRBJ1-1 | - | TRBV12-3/TRBV12-4 | TRBD1 | CASIGDSHEAFF | TGTGCCAGCATAGGGGACAGCCATGAAGCTTTCTTT
TRBJ2-6 | - | TRBV19 | TRBD1 | CACRDRVSGANVLTF | TGTGCTTGCCGGGACAGGGTATCTGGGGCCAACGTCCTGACTTTC
TRBJ1-1 | - | TRBV9 | - | CASSVLGATEAFF | TGTGCCAGCAGCGTATTAGGAGCCACTGAAGCTTTCTTT
TRBJ2-1 | - | TRBV5-1 | TRBD1 | CASSRGQGNVGEQFF | TGCGCCAGCAGCAGGGGACAGGGGAATGTAGGTGAGCAGTTCTTC
TRBJ2-7 | - | TRBV28 | - | CASSLVASYEQYF | TGTGCCAGCAGTTTAGTGGCCTCCTACGAGCAGTACTTC
TRBJ2-1 | - | TRBV27 | - | CASSFYSVNEQFF | TGTGCCAGCAGCTTCTATTCGGTCAATGAGCAGTTCTTC
TRBJ2-1 | - | TRBV5-1 | - | CASSLLSEGEQFF | TGCGCCAGCAGCTTGCTCAGCGAGGGTGAGCAGTTCTTC
TRBJ1-1 | - | TRBV28 | TRBD1 | CASPGTGASNTEAFF | TGTGCCAGCCCCGGGACAGGGGCTTCGAACACTGAAGCTTTCTTT
TRBJ2-7 | few | TRBV7-8 | TRBD1 | CASSHGTGEYEQYF | TGTGCCAGCAGCCACGGGACAGGGGAGTACGAGCAGTACTTC
TRBJ2-7 | - | TRBV27 | - | CASSPVRSSYEQYF | TGTGCCAGCAGTCCCGTCCGGAGCTCCTACGAGCAGTACTTC
TRBJ2-7 | - | TRBV18 | TRBD2 | CASSPDTSGGYEQYF | TGTGCCAGCTCACCAGACACTAGCGGGGGCTACGAGCAGTACTTC
TRBJ1-4 | - | TRBV30 | - | CAWSVARRALGLTNEKLFF | TGTGCCTGGAGTGTTGCTCGGAGGGCTCTGGGCCTAACTAATGAAAAACTGTTTTTT
TRBJ2-1 | once | TRBV28 | TRBD2 | CASSFSGGRHEQFF | TGTGCCAGCAGTTTTAGCGGGGGGAGGCATGAGCAGTTCTTC
TRBJ1-3 | - | TRBV5-4 | - | CASSFRSGNTIYF | TGTGCCAGCAGCTTCCGCTCTGGAAACACCATATATTTT
TRBJ2-7 | - | TRBV29-1 | - | CSVRPGAGYEQYF | TGCAGCGTTAGGCCTGGGGCTGGCTACGAGCAGTACTTC
TRBJ2-1 | - | TRBV5-4 | - | CASTLNNEQFF | TGTGCCAGCACCCTAAACAATGAGCAGTTCTTC
TRBJ1-1 | - | TRBV6-5 | TRBD1 | CASSYWDSPNTEAFF | TGTGCCAGCAGTTACTGGGACAGCCCGAACACTGAAGCTTTCTTT
TRBJ2-1 | - | TRBV7-9 | TRBD2 | CASSPPLAGAYNEQFF | TGTGCCAGCAGCCCGCCACTAGCGGGGGCCTACAATGAGCAGTTCTTC
TRBJ1-5 | few | TRBV21-1 | - | CASSRGVRLVRVNQPQHF | TGTGCCAGCAGCAGGGGGGTTAGGTTGGTCCGCGTCAATCAGCCCCAGCATTTT
TRBJ1-2 | - | TRBV25-1 | TRBD1 | CASSEYSPPQGAGYGYTF | TGTGCCAGCAGTGAATATTCCCCCCCACAGGGGGCAGGGTATGGCTACACCTTC
TRBJ1-4 | - | TRBV7-8 | - | CASSLPATNEKLFF | TGTGCCAGCAGCTTACCAGCAACTAATGAAAAACTGTTTTTT